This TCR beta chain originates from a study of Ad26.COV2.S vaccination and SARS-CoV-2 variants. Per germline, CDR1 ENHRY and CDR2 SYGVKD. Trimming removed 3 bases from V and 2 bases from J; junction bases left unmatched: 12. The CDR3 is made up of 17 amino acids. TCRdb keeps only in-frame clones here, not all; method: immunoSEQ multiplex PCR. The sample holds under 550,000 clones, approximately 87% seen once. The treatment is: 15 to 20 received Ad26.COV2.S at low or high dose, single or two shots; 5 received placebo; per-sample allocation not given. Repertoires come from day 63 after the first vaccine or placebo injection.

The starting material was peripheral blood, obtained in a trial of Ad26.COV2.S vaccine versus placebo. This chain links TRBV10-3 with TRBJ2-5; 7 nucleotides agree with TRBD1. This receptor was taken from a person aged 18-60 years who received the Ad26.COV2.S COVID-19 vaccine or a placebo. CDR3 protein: CAISDPGQPNHQETQYF. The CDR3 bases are TGTGCCATCAGTGACCCGGGACAGCCGAACCATCAAGAGACCCAGTACTTC.